The 12 T cell receptor beta chains below come from one sample, sequenced in a study of OX40 agonist ivuxolimab in advanced cancers. Measured with immunoSEQ multiplex PCR; TCRdb has only the in-frame clones, and not every one. The sample has 21,000 or so clones, about 80% seen once. Sequenced material: CD4+ or CD8+ T cells sorted from blood, taken in a trial of the OX40 agonist ivuxolimab. These receptors all stem from an adult with an advanced solid tumor such as melanoma, head and neck, liver or kidney cancer.

The CDR3 sequence is CASSEEDGYNSPLHF. The CDR3 DNA is TGTGCCAGCAGTGAAGAGGACGGTTATAATTCACCCCTCCACTTT. V gene TRBV6-1 combines with J gene TRBJ1-6; D unresolved. Germline CDR1 reads MNHNS; CDR2 reads SASEGT. The V end lost 1 base, the J end lost 4 bases, and 8 bases lay between the germline ends. This CDR3 has 15 amino acids.

The gene calls are TRBV12-2 and TRBJ1-2. TRBV12-2 is a pseudogene. This CDR3 has 11 amino acids. This CDR3 is CASRLATGYTF. The CDR3 DNA follows: TGTGCAAGTCGCTTAGCGACCGGCTACACCTTC.

This clone was recorded only once. This rearrangement joins TRBV11-3 to TRBJ2-1, with TRBD2 matching over 9 bases. CDR1 and CDR2 from the germline V gene are SGHNT and YENEEA. J was trimmed by 2 bases and V by 5 bases; bases with no gene match: 16. The CDR3 contains 19 residues. The CDR3 bases are TGTGCCAGCAGCGTACCGCCGGGGCGGGAGGGCCTCCCCTACAATGAGCAGTTCTTC. Its protein is CASSVPPGREGLPYNEQFF.

The chain combines TRBV27 with TRBJ2-5; the match to TRBD1 covers 7 bases. TRBJ2-7 explains the end of the DNA better; the J call may be wrong. CDR3 length: 14 amino acids. CDR1 MNHEY and CDR2 SMNVEV come from the germline V gene (reference sequence). CDR3: CASRYRGSIYEQYF. CDR3 in DNA: TGTGCCAGCAGGTACAGGGGCTCGATCTACGAGCAGTACTTC.

The chain couples TRBV11-1 to TRBJ2-1; TRBD2 matches 11 bases. CDR1 is SGHAT, CDR2 FQDESV, per germline (reference sequence). V shed 8 bases and J 6 bases; nucleotides not matched to a gene: 6. The CDR3 totals 14 residues. The CDR3 reads CASRTSGSSNEQFF. The CDR3, as DNA: TGTGCCAGCCGTACTAGCGGGAGCTCCAATGAGCAGTTCTTC.

V and J are TRBV5-1 and TRBJ2-2; D gene unclear. The CDR3 contains 15 residues. Trimming removed 0 bases from V and 1 base from J, with 7 bases in between. Looked up from germline, CDR1 is SGHRS and CDR2 is YFSETQ. CDR3 nucleotide sequence: TGCGCCAGCAGCTTGGGAAGCCTGAACACCGGGGAGCTGTTTTTT. Translating it yields CASSLGSLNTGELFF.

This sequence joins TRBV30 and TRBJ2-1; 7 bases map to TRBD1. Looked up from germline, CDR1 is GTSNPN and CDR2 is SVGIG (reference sequence). The V segment lost 4 bases and the J segment 6 bases; nucleotides outside the gene matches: 0. CDR3 size: 11 residues. The CDR3 sequence is CAWTGGNEQFF. As DNA, the CDR3 is TGTGCCTGGACAGGGGGCAATGAGCAGTTCTTC.

This chain connects TRBV7-3 to TRBJ2-1; weak D call: TRBD1 (5 bases). Looked up from germline, CDR1 is SGHTA and CDR2 is FQGTGA. The ends were cut back, 5 bases at V and 8 bases at J, with 16 bases in the middle. The CDR3 totals 14 residues. The CDR3 DNA is TGTGCCAGCAGCCCCTCCGCAAGGGGCGATGAGCAGTTCTTC. Translated: CASSPSARGDEQFF.

The chain carries TRBV7-8 and TRBJ2-7, with D possibly called TRBD1 or TRBD2 (5 bases each). This CDR3 is built from 17 residues. The V end was cut by 5 bases, the J end by 3 bases, with 23 bases between. In germline, CDR1 is SGHVS, CDR2 FQNEAQ. DNA for the CDR3: TGTGCCAGCAGCCTAGTCGGGGTGGGGACCTCGGGCTACGAGCAGTACTTC. The encoded protein is CASSLVGVGTSGYEQYF.

This chain connects TRBV7-3 to TRBJ2-1, with D uncertain. V dropped 3 bases and J dropped 0 bases, with 15 bases sitting between them. The CDR3 length is 17 residues. Germline CDR1 and CDR2: SGHTA and FQGTGA. The CDR3 loop reads CASSLSANPSSYNEQFF. The CDR3 bases are TGTGCCAGCAGCTTGTCTGCGAACCCTAGCTCCTACAATGAGCAGTTCTTC.

As DNA, the CDR3 is TGTGCCAGTAGTACACGGACTAGCGGGGATACGCAGTATTTT. It specifies CASSTRTSGDTQYF. This chain links TRBV19 with TRBJ2-3; 11 bases agree with TRBD2. Germline V gene sequence: CDR1 LNHDA, CDR2 SQIVND (reference sequence). CDR3 size: 14 residues. V was clipped by 4 bases and J by 6 bases; unmatched bases: 3.

This clone was detected once. The chain carries TRBV9 and TRBJ2-1; TRBD2 is a possible D gene (5 bases). CDR3 length: 15 amino acids. With 1 base removed from V and 0 bases from J, the gap between germline ends came to 8 bases. Per the germline V gene, CDR1 is SGDLS and CDR2 is YYNGEE. The CDR3 DNA reads TGTGCCAGCAGCGTACAAGCGGTCTCCTACAATGAGCAGTTCTTC. Its translation is CASSVQAVSYNEQFF.